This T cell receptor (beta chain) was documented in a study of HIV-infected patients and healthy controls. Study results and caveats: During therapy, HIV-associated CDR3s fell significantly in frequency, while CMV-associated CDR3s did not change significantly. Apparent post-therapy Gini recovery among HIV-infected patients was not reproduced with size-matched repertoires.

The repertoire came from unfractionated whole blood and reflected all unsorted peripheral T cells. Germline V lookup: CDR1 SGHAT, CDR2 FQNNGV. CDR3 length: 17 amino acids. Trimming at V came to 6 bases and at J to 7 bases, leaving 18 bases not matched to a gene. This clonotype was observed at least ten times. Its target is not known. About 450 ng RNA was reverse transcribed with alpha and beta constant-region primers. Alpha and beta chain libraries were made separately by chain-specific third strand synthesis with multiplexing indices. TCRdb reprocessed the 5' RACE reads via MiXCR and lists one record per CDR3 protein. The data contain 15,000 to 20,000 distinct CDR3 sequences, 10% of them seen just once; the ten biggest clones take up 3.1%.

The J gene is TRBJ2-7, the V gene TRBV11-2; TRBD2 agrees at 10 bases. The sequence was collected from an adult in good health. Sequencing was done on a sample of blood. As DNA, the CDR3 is TGTGCCAGCAGATCCACTCTAGCGGGAGAGCCCGAGGGAGAGCAGTACTTC. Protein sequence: CASRSTLAGEPEGEQYF.